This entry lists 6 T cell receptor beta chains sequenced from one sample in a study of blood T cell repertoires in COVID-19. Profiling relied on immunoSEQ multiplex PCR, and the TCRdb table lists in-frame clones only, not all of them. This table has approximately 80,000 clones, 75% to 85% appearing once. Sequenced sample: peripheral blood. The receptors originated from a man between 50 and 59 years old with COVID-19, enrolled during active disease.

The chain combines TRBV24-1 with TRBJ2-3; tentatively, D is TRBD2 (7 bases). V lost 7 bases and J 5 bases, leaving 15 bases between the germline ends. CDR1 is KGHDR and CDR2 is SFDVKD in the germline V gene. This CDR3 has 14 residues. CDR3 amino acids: CATSRGGSGDTQYF. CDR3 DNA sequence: TGTGCCACCAGCCGCGGGGGCTCGGGAGATACGCAGTATTTT.

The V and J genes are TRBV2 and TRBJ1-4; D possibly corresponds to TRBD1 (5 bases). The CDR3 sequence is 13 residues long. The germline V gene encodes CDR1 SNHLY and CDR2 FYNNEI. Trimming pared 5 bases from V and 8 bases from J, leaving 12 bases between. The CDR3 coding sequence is TGTGCCAGCAGTTGGCCTCGGGGGGAAAAACTGTTTTTT. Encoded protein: CASSWPRGEKLFF.

For the CDR3, the DNA is TGTGCCAGCAGCCAAGCTGGGACAGGGGTCCCTGAAGCTTTCTTT. Protein product: CASSQAGTGVPEAFF. The chain is built from TRBV9 and TRBJ1-1; 10 bases are a match to TRBD1. This CDR3 is built from 15 residues. The junction had 9 bases not matched to a gene; V was cut back by 4 bases and J by 6 bases. In germline, CDR1 is SGDLS, CDR2 YYNGEE.

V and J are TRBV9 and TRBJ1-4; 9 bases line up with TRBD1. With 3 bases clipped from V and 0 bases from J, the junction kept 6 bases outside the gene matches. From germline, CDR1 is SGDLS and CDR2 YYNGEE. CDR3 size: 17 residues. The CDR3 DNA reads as TGTGCCAGCAGCGGGGACAGGGAGTTGACAACTAATGAAAAACTGTTTTTT. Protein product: CASSGDRELTTNEKLFF.

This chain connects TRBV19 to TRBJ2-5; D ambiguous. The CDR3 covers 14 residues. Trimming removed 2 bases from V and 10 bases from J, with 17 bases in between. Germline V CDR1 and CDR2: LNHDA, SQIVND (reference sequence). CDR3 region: CASSIPPPTAFQYF. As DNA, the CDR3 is TGTGCCAGTAGTATACCCCCCCCCACAGCTTTCCAGTACTTC.

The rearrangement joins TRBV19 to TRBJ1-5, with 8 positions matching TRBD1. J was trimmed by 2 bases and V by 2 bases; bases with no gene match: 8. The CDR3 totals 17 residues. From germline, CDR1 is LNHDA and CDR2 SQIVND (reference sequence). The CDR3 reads CASSIRPGGVGNQPQHF. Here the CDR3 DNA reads TGTGCCAGTAGTATACGGCCAGGGGGCGTTGGCAATCAGCCCCAGCATTTT.